A single T cell receptor (beta chain) is shown here with its context. Its antigen is not known. The data stem from a study of T-cell memory formation after mild COVID-19. Broader study findings: Prior to infection, memory already included some responding clones, suggesting cross-reactive memory joined. Contracting CD4+ clones were located mainly in CM and EM, and CD8+ clones in EMRA.

TCRdb called the 5' RACE reads again in MiXCR, with one record for every CDR3 protein. This table holds 170,000 or so distinct CDR3 sequences, over 20% found once. Germline loops: CDR1 MNHEY, CDR2 SVGEGT. The germline V and J ends were trimmed by 5 bases and 2 bases, with 12 bases remaining between them. This CDR3 has 14 residues. The chain recombines TRBV6-2 or TRBV6-3 with TRBJ1-1; D not certain. The sequenced material came from PBMCs or a T cell subset sorted from them (not recorded which). The clonotype originates from an adult woman who had mild COVID-19 (a few samples of this study predate the infection). Cell type and time point are not known. The CDR3 DNA reads as TGTGCCAGCAGTGTGACCGTCTTAAACACTGAAGCTTTCTTT. It specifies CASSVTVLNTEAFF.